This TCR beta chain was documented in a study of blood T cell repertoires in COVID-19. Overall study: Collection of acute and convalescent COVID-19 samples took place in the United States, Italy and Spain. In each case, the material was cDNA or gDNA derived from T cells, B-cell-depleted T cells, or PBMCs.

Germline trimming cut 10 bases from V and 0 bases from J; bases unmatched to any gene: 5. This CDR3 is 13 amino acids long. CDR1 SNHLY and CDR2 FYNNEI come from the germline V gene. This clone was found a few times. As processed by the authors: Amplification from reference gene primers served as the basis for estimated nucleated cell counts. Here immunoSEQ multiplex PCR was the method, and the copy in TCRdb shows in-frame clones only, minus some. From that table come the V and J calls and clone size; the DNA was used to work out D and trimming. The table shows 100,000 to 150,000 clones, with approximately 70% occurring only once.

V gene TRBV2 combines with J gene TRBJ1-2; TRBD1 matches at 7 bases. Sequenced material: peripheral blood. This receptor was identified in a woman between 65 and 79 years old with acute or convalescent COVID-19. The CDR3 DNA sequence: TGTGCCAAGGACAGGACAGCTAACTATGGCTACACCTTC. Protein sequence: CAKDRTANYGYTF.